The next 4 T cell receptor beta chains were all read from a single sample in a study of cytomegalovirus exposure and HLA in healthy donors. Produced via immunoSEQ multiplex PCR; TCRdb's table is partial and in-frame only. The sample holds roughly 100,000 clones, about 85% seen once. What was sequenced was PBMCs. The receptors were gathered from a woman aged 18-35 years in good health and CMV-seropositive.

V usage is TRBV11-3 and J usage is TRBJ2-3; 10 bases map to TRBD1. Per germline, CDR1 SGHNT and CDR2 YENEEA. This CDR3 has 16 amino acids. V lost 3 bases to trimming and J lost 4 bases; unmatched junction nucleotides: 7. Here the CDR3 reads CASSFTGTGVPDTQYF. The CDR3 nucleotides read TGTGCCAGCAGCTTCACCGGGACAGGGGTACCAGATACGCAGTATTTT.

The chain is built from TRBV7-8 and TRBJ2-1, with D perhaps matching TRBD2 (5 bases). Germline V lookup: CDR1 SGHVS, CDR2 FQNEAQ. The CDR3 runs to 14 residues. Trimming took 2 bases from V and 2 from J, leaving 7 bases between them. The CDR3 sequence: CASSLSGAYNEQFF. The DNA for the CDR3 is TGTGCCAGCAGCTTATCCGGGGCCTACAATGAGCAGTTCTTC.

This rearrangement joins TRBV27 to TRBJ2-7; 8 bases fit TRBD1. CDR1 MNHEY and CDR2 SMNVEV come from the germline V gene (reference sequence). V shed 7 bases, J shed 9 bases, and the junction held 14 bases outside the gene matches. The CDR3 covers 14 residues. CDR3 region: CASKRNGDRRSQYF. DNA for the CDR3: TGTGCCAGCAAAAGAAACGGGGACAGGAGGTCGCAGTACTTC.

This clone occurred a few times. V gene TRBV11-2 combines with J gene TRBJ2-7, with TRBD1 matching 10 bases. The CDR3 spans 14 residues. With 5 bases clipped from V and 4 bases from J, the junction kept 5 bases outside the gene matches. Germline lookup yields CDR1 SGHAT and CDR2 FQNNGV. The CDR3 sequence is CASSPRDRGYEQYF. The CDR3 region has the DNA TGTGCCAGCAGCCCCCGGGACAGGGGTTACGAGCAGTACTTC.